The 27 T cell receptor beta chains below all came from one sample that was sequenced in a study of OX40 agonist ivuxolimab in advanced cancers. Produced via immunoSEQ multiplex PCR; TCRdb's table is partial and in-frame only. The data hold about 70,000 clones, with almost 90% observed a single time. The sequenced sample was CD4+ or CD8+ T cells sorted from blood, obtained in a trial of the OX40 agonist ivuxolimab. The receptors originated from an adult with an advanced solid tumor such as melanoma, head and neck, liver or kidney cancer.

The V and J genes are TRBV21-1 and TRBJ2-3; the DNA was not compared with TRBD1, the D call given in the table. TRBV21-1 is flagged as a pseudogene. This CDR3 is 16 amino acids long. Here the CDR3 reads CASSKPTGVLGDTQYF. For the CDR3, the DNA is TGTGCCAGCAGCAAACCGACAGGGGTCTTAGGAGATACGCAGTATTTT.

This chain links TRBV10-3 with TRBJ2-5; 15 bases map to TRBD2. V shed 6 bases, J shed 1 base, and the junction held 6 bases outside the gene matches. Germline loops: CDR1 ENHRY, CDR2 SYGVKD. This CDR3 is 17 amino acids long. CDR3 loop: CAISGTSGGSFQETQYF. The CDR3 nucleotides read TGTGCCATCAGCGGGACTAGCGGGGGGTCGTTCCAAGAGACCCAGTACTTC.

This chain links TRBV7-2 with TRBJ2-1; D assignment may be TRBD1 or TRBD2 (6 bases each). The V gene's germline CDR1 is SGHTA and CDR2 FQGNSA. V gave up 1 base and J gave up 5 bases, with 12 bases separating them. The CDR3 spans 15 residues. The CDR3 DNA follows: TGTGCCAGCAGCTTAGGGGGGGCCGGGGACAATGAGCAGTTCTTC. Translation gives CASSLGGAGDNEQFF.

The chain links TRBV7-2 to TRBJ2-1; D may be TRBD1 (7 bases). The CDR3 consists of 15 residues. V lost 6 bases and J 5 bases, leaving 17 bases between the germline ends. Germline loops: CDR1 SGHTA, CDR2 FQGNSA. CDR3 DNA: TGTGCCAGCAGGCCCGGCGGGACAGCCAACAATGAGCAGTTCTTC. Protein product: CASRPGGTANNEQFF.

This clone has just one count. The chain recombines TRBV7-2 with TRBJ2-6, with D tentatively TRBD1 or TRBD2 (6 bases each). Germline V gene sequence: CDR1 SGHTA, CDR2 FQGNSA. Trimming cost V 8 bases and J 4 bases, with 15 bases left between them. There are 15 residues in the CDR3. The CDR3 nucleotides are TGTGCCAGCTCCCGAGGGGGGTCAGGGGCCAACGTCCTGACTTTC. Protein sequence: CASSRGGSGANVLTF.

The chain employs TRBV5-4 and TRBJ1-5, with D unresolved. The CDR3 runs 12 residues. CDR1 is SGHNT and CDR2 is YYREEE in the germline V gene (reference sequence). V was shortened by 3 bases and J by 3 bases, with 4 bases between the two germline ends. CDR3 loop: CASSSPNQPQHF. In DNA form, the CDR3 reads TGTGCCAGCAGCTCTCCCAATCAGCCCCAGCATTTT.

The rearrangement joins TRBV6-5 to TRBJ1-1; 7 bases are a match to TRBD1. The junction had 6 bases not matched to a gene; V was cut back by 4 bases and J by 1 base. The CDR3 consists of 15 residues. CDR1 MNHEY and CDR2 SVGAGI come from the germline V gene. The CDR3 coding sequence is TGTGCCAGCAGTTCGATAGGGGGCGGGAACACTGAAGCTTTCTTT. It specifies CASSSIGGGNTEAFF.

This CDR3 reads CASSIGLLAGGLGEQFF. The CDR3 region has the DNA TGTGCCAGTAGTATTGGGTTACTAGCGGGAGGGCTGGGTGAGCAGTTCTTC. The V gene is TRBV19, the J gene TRBJ2-1; 13 bases line up with TRBD2. Germline V gives CDR1 LNHDA, CDR2 SQIVND (reference sequence). The CDR3 consists of 17 residues. Germline trimming cut 3 bases from V and 9 bases from J; bases unmatched to any gene: 11.

This clone occurred a few times. The chain is built from TRBV4-3 and TRBJ2-2; the D gene is possibly TRBD2 (5 bases). Germline V CDR1 and CDR2: LGHNA, YSLEER. The CDR3 extends over 16 amino acids. V lost 0 bases and J 7 bases, leaving 15 bases between the germline ends. CDR3 nucleotide sequence: TGCGCCAGCAGCCAAGATGGCCCTCCCCGGGGCGGGGAGCTGTTTTTT. Translating gives CASSQDGPPRGGELFF.

CDR3 loop: CASSQYSGRALNTGELFF. Here the CDR3 DNA reads TGTGCCAGCAGCCAATACAGCGGGAGGGCCTTAAACACCGGGGAGCTGTTTTTT. This sequence joins TRBV9 and TRBJ2-2, with 10 bases identical to TRBD2. The CDR3 loop spans 18 amino acids. With 4 bases clipped from V and 2 bases from J, the junction kept 11 bases outside the gene matches. Germline V gene data show CDR1 as SGDLS and CDR2 as YYNGEE.

In its sample, this clone was seen a few times. The V call is TRBV19, the J call TRBJ1-4, with a tentative D call TRBD1 (6 bases). With 6 bases removed from V and 1 base from J, the gap between germline ends came to 6 bases. This CDR3 has 13 amino acids. The germline CDR1 and CDR2 sequences are LNHDA and SQIVND (reference sequence). The CDR3: CASRDRTNEKLFF. The DNA for the CDR3 is TGTGCCAGTAGGGACAGAACTAATGAAAAACTGTTTTTT. Looking up the rest from reference TRBV19 and TRBJ1-4 gives the full variable domain: DGGITQSPKYLFRKEGQNVTLSCEQNLNHDAMYWYRQDPGQGLRLIYYSQIVNDFQKGDIAEGYSVSREKKESFPLTVTSAQKNPTAFYLCASRDRTNEKLFFGSGTQLSVL.

This chain connects TRBV5-1 to TRBJ1-1; possible D gene TRBD1, 6 bases. Germline V CDR1 and CDR2: SGHRS, YFSETQ. Trimming shortened V by 3 bases and J by 1 base, and 10 bases separated the two germline ends. The CDR3 sequence is 14 residues long. For the CDR3, the DNA is TGCGCCAGCAGCTGGGGGGGGCCGAACACTGAAGCTTTCTTT. The encoded protein is CASSWGGPNTEAFF. Based on the CDR3 plus reference TRBV5-1 and TRBJ1-1, the full variable domain is KAGVTQTPRYLIKTRGQQVTLSCSPISGHRSVSWYQQTPGQGLQFLFEYFSETQRNKGNFPGRFSGRQFSNSRSEMNVSTLELGDSALYLCASSWGGPNTEAFFGQGTRLTVV.

CDR3: CASSLDLGHNTGELFF. The CDR3, as DNA: TGTGCCAGCAGCTTGGATCTTGGCCATAACACCGGGGAGCTGTTTTTT. The V gene is TRBV5-4, the J gene TRBJ2-2; D unclear. The germline V gene encodes CDR1 SGHNT and CDR2 YYREEE (reference sequence). CDR3 length: 16 amino acids. The V and J ends lost 0 bases and 2 bases respectively, with 11 bases between them.

The V call is TRBV7-2, the J call TRBJ2-7; D gene unclear. The germline V gene has CDR1 SGHTA and CDR2 FQGNSA. This CDR3 has 13 amino acids. V lost 3 bases, J lost 5 bases, and 11 bases lay in between. CDR3 sequence: CASSFRRSDEQYF. CDR3 nucleotide sequence: TGTGCCAGCAGCTTTCGCAGGTCCGACGAGCAGTACTTC.

This chain links TRBV5-4 with TRBJ1-1, with 8 positions matching TRBD1. Germline values: CDR1 SGHNT, CDR2 YYREEE (reference sequence). This CDR3 is 18 amino acids long. With 7 bases clipped from V and 3 bases from J, the junction kept 20 bases outside the gene matches. In DNA form, the CDR3 reads TGTGCCAGCCAAAACCCAGGGGGCGGGGGAGGTACGGACACTGAAGCTTTCTTT. It yields the protein CASQNPGGGGGTDTEAFF.

J is TRBJ1-6 and V is TRBV5-6, with 8 bases identical to TRBD1. The V gene end was trimmed by 4 bases and the J gene end by 0 bases; junction bases not matched to a gene: 6. The CDR3 contains 17 residues. Looked up from germline, CDR1 is SGHDT and CDR2 is YYEEEE. The CDR3 nucleotides read TGTGCCAGCAGCCCGGGAGGACAGGGCTCCTATAATTCACCCCTCCACTTT. Its translation: CASSPGGQGSYNSPLHF.

J is TRBJ2-1 and V is TRBV5-4; 8 positions agree with TRBD2. Germline V gives CDR1 SGHNT, CDR2 YYREEE (reference sequence). The CDR3 has 12 residues. The V gene end was trimmed by 4 bases and the J gene end by 14 bases; junction bases not matched to a gene: 8. The CDR3 DNA follows: TGTGCCAGCAGCGCCTCCGGGACTAGGGAGTTCTTC. The encoded protein is CASSASGTREFF.

This clone was observed many times. The chain carries TRBV15 and TRBJ1-1, with no clear D. Trimming cost V 1 base and J 1 base, with 10 bases left between them. Germline lookup yields CDR1 LNHNV and CDR2 YYDKDF (reference sequence). The CDR3 has 15 amino acids. CDR3 DNA: TGTGCCACCAGCAGAGTTGCACGAGCGAACACTGAAGCTTTCTTT. Translation gives CATSRVARANTEAFF.

V gene TRBV4-3 combines with J gene TRBJ2-2, with TRBD2 as a possible D gene (5 bases). The CDR3 extends over 14 amino acids. Trimming left V 0 bases short and J 5 bases short, with 7 bases between. Germline-derived CDR1 and CDR2 are LGHNA and YSLEER. Written as DNA, the CDR3 is TGCGCCAGCAGCCAAGATCGGAGGACCGGGGAGCTGTTTTTT. Residues: CASSQDRRTGELFF.

The chain has TRBV4-2 and TRBJ2-3, with 8 nucleotides matching TRBD1. The CDR3 is 15 residues long. J gave up 2 bases and V 5 bases, and 6 bases lay outside the gene matches. The germline V gene has CDR1 LGHNA and CDR2 YNFKEQ. Here the CDR3 DNA reads TGTGCCAGCAGCATGCAGGGGGCCCTCACAGATACGCAGTATTTT. It translates to CASSMQGALTDTQYF.

The rearrangement links TRBV5-1 to TRBJ2-3; D uncertain. The germline V and J ends were trimmed by 1 base and 6 bases, with 15 bases remaining between them. The germline V gene encodes CDR1 SGHRS and CDR2 YFSETQ. The CDR3 contains 15 residues. The CDR3 nucleotides read TGCGCCAGCAGCTTGACGAGGAGCACAGTGGATACGCAGTATTTT. Protein sequence: CASSLTRSTVDTQYF.

With regard to this clone: An end of the junction differs from the germline gene, which may be a read error. This sequence joins TRBV29-1 and TRBJ2-7; TRBD1 matches at 8 bases. The CDR3 loop spans 13 amino acids. Germline-derived CDR1 and CDR2 are SQVTM and ANQGSEA. The CDR3 bases are TGCAGCGCCGTGACAGGGGCCTCCTTCGAGCAGTACTTC. It codes for CSAVTGASFEQYF.

CDR3 amino acids: CAISRTRILTNTGELFF. The CDR3 coding sequence is TGTGCCATCAGTAGGACTAGAATTCTCACGAACACCGGGGAGCTGTTTTTT. The rearrangement links TRBV10-3 to TRBJ2-2; 7 bases are a match to TRBD2. Trimming at V came to 5 bases and at J to 0 bases, leaving 9 bases not matched to a gene. The CDR3 has 17 amino acids. In germline, CDR1 is ENHRY, CDR2 SYGVKD.

The chain combines TRBV9 with TRBJ2-1; the match to TRBD2 covers 8 bases. In germline, CDR1 is SGDLS, CDR2 YYNGEE. After removal of 0 bases from V and 8 bases from J, the junction contained 10 bases not matched to a gene. The CDR3 runs to 16 residues. The CDR3 DNA follows: TGTGCCAGCAGCGTAGCTACTGGCGGGGGGTCGTATGAGCAGTTCTTC. This sequence encodes CASSVATGGGSYEQFF.

The genes are TRBV25-1 and TRBJ1-4, with D perhaps matching TRBD1 (5 bases). The CDR3 sequence is 14 residues long. The germline V and J ends were trimmed by 1 base and 10 bases, with 13 bases remaining between them. The germline gives CDR1 MGHDK, CDR2 SYGVNS. CDR3 nucleotides: TGTGCCAGCAGTGAATTGGGCAGGGATGGAAAACTGTTTTTT. Its translation: CASSELGRDGKLFF.

The chain has TRBV29-1 and TRBJ2-3; TRBD2 matches at 11 bases. CDR1 SQVTM and CDR2 ANQGSEA come from the germline V gene. The trim removed 6 bases at V and 6 bases at J, leaving 11 bases unmatched. The CDR3 extends over 15 amino acids. CDR3 coding DNA: TGCAGCGTGATAAATAGCGGGAGGGCCGCGGATACGCAGTATTTT. It codes for CSVINSGRAADTQYF.

The rearrangement uses TRBV5-6 and TRBJ2-6, with D perhaps TRBD1 (6 bases). CDR1 is SGHDT, CDR2 YYEEEE, per germline. This CDR3 has 16 residues. Deletions cut 3 bases from V and 6 bases from J, with 16 bases between. CDR3 region: CASSSTRQALANVLTF. The CDR3 nucleotides are TGTGCCAGCAGCTCAACTCGACAGGCCCTGGCCAACGTCCTGACTTTC.